These 22 T cell receptor beta chains were sequenced from one sample in a study of radiotherapy plus CTLA-4 blockade in lung cancer (dated by TCRdb to the late 2010s). The method behind the library was the immunoSEQ multiplex PCR assay. TCRdb provides this immuneACCESS table in a form limited to in-frame rearrangements. Some clones are lacking; in checked studies, under half of them reflect an unresolved V gene, and why the rest are absent is not known. The sample has just under 60,000 clones on record, 75% to 85% of them singletons. The ten largest make up roughly 4% of the sample. This specimen consisted of peripheral blood, obtained from a patient treated with radiotherapy plus ipilimumab. These receptors originate from a human donor with non-small cell lung cancer who had a partial response to radiotherapy plus ipilimumab.

As to this clone: This CDR3 is also generated by other DNA sequences in the sample. Written as DNA, the CDR3 is TGTGCCAGCAGCGGCGGGGTTGGGGATAATTCACCCCTCCACTTT. This gives the protein CASSGGVGDNSPLHF. V usage is TRBV2 and J usage is TRBJ1-6; unclear D gene. Germline CDR1 and CDR2: SNHLY and FYNNEI. Trimming stripped 6 bases from V and 5 bases from J, with 14 bases between. CDR3 length: 15 residues.

In this sample, this clone turned up a few times. The genes are TRBV27 and TRBJ2-1; 14 nucleotides line up with TRBD2. The germline V gene has CDR1 MNHEY and CDR2 SMNVEV (reference sequence). CDR3 length: 17 residues. Trimming at V came to 3 bases and at J to 4 bases, leaving 5 bases not matched to a gene. CDR3 loop: CASSLWTSGGRYNEQFF. DNA for the CDR3: TGTGCCAGCAGTTTGTGGACTAGCGGGGGGCGGTACAATGAGCAGTTCTTC.

This clone was detected only a few times. The rearrangement uses TRBV11-2 and TRBJ2-3, with 11 bases fitting TRBD2. This CDR3 contains 13 residues. Germline V gene lookup returns CDR1 SGHAT and CDR2 FQNNGV. Trimming at V came to 1 base and at J to 14 bases, leaving 5 bases not matched to a gene. CDR3 in DNA: TGTGCCAGCAGCTTAGGGGGGACTAGCGGTCCGTATTTT. The encoded protein is CASSLGGTSGPYF.

This chain joins TRBV9 and TRBJ2-3, with a tentative D call TRBD1 (6 bases). With 1 base removed from V and 7 bases from J, the gap between germline ends came to 19 bases. Germline V gene data show CDR1 as SGDLS and CDR2 as YYNGEE. The CDR3 is made up of 16 amino acids. The CDR3: CASSVSHRDLRNTQYF. In DNA form, the CDR3 reads TGTGCCAGCAGCGTAAGCCACAGGGACCTCAGGAATACGCAGTATTTT.

This clone was seen more than once but under ten times. This sequence joins TRBV19 and TRBJ1-1; no firm D call. The germline V and J ends were trimmed by 5 bases and 0 bases, with 16 bases remaining between them. There are 16 residues in the CDR3. Germline V CDR1 and CDR2: LNHDA, SQIVND (reference sequence). CDR3 residues: CASSSPGVAMNTEAFF. The CDR3 DNA follows: TGTGCCAGTAGTTCCCCCGGTGTAGCAATGAACACTGAAGCTTTCTTT.

This rearrangement joins TRBV2 to TRBJ2-7, with 7 bases aligning to TRBD2. This CDR3 comprises 16 residues. Germline V CDR1 and CDR2: SNHLY, FYNNEI. The ends lost 6 bases at V and 5 bases at J; junction bases unmatched: 16. DNA of the CDR3: TGTGCCAGCAGCCCATTCGGGGGGTTAAGGATGGACGAGCAGTACTTC. Encoded protein: CASSPFGGLRMDEQYF.

This clone appeared a few times. For the CDR3, the DNA is TGCGCCAGCAGCCAAGAACGAGGGACTGCTAATGAAAAACTGTTTTTT. Its translation is CASSQERGTANEKLFF. The chain joins TRBV4-1 to TRBJ1-4; the D gene is possibly TRBD1 (5 bases). Trimming shortened V by 0 bases and J by 3 bases, and 11 bases separated the two germline ends. The length of the CDR3 is 16 residues. In germline, CDR1 is MGHRA, CDR2 YSYEKL.

The chain couples TRBV5-1 to TRBJ2-3, with D maybe TRBD2 (5 bases). The CDR3 contains 15 residues. Germline CDR1 reads SGHRS; CDR2 reads YFSETQ. V dropped 0 bases and J dropped 0 bases, with 8 bases sitting between them. CDR3 in amino acids: CASSLGRASTDTQYF. CDR3 in DNA: TGCGCCAGCAGCTTGGGGCGGGCTAGCACAGATACGCAGTATTTT.

Only one count was recorded for this clone. The chain joins TRBV4-1 to TRBJ2-7; a weak D match, TRBD1 (7 bases). The germline V gene encodes CDR1 MGHRA and CDR2 YSYEKL. Trimming cost V 0 bases and J 2 bases, with 11 bases left between them. The CDR3 length is 15 residues. The CDR3 nucleotides are TGCGCCAGCAGCCAAGAAGGAGGGGGCCCCTACGAGCAGTACTTC. Amino acid sequence: CASSQEGGGPYEQYF.

V and J are TRBV19 and TRBJ2-2; 14 nucleotides match TRBD2. V lost 11 bases and J lost 5; bases outside the gene matches: 10. This CDR3 is 16 amino acids long. Germline V CDR1 and CDR2: LNHDA, SQIVND (reference sequence). The CDR3 region is CAGGGLAGGGTGELFF. The CDR3 nucleotides are TGTGCCGGGGGAGGACTAGCGGGGGGAGGAACCGGGGAGCTGTTTTTT.

V gene TRBV21-1 combines with J gene TRBJ2-1; TRBD2 is the table's D call and was not checked against the DNA. TRBV21-1 is reported as a pseudogene. This CDR3 region has 17 residues. Written as DNA, the CDR3 is TGTGCCAGCAAGAGTGGCCACTTCTTTCCTACGAGCGATGAGCAGTTCTTC. This sequence encodes CASKSGHFFPTSDEQFF.

This clone turned up a few times. The J gene is TRBJ1-6, the V gene TRBV10-3; 7 bases agree with TRBD1. The CDR3 has 16 amino acids. Germline V lookup: CDR1 ENHRY, CDR2 SYGVKD. V was clipped by 2 bases and J by 1 base; unmatched bases: 2. Written as DNA, the CDR3 is TGTGCCATCAGTGAGGCGGACAGGTCCTATAATTCACCCCTCCACTTT. Encoded protein: CAISEADRSYNSPLHF.

V usage is TRBV19 and J usage is TRBJ1-1; 9 bases line up with TRBD1. V lost 1 base, J lost 7 bases, and 10 bases stayed unmatched. The CDR3 extends over 16 amino acids. Germline CDR1 LNHDA, CDR2 SQIVND (reference sequence). CDR3 loop: CASSIVLGQGIGEAFF. Written as DNA, the CDR3 is TGTGCCAGTAGTATAGTTCTGGGACAGGGTATCGGTGAAGCTTTCTTT.

The chain carries TRBV28 and TRBJ1-1; D uncertain. CDR1 and CDR2 from the germline V gene are MDHEN and SYDVKM. Trimming pared 6 bases from V and 5 bases from J, leaving 16 bases between. CDR3 size: 14 residues. The CDR3 sequence: CASSRGPGRTEAFF. The CDR3 coding sequence is TGTGCCAGCAGCCGAGGCCCGGGAAGGACTGAAGCTTTCTTT.

The rearrangement joins TRBV5-8 to TRBJ1-5; 8 bases are a match to TRBD1. This CDR3 contains 18 residues. CDR1 and CDR2 (germline): SGHTS, YDEGEE. Trimming removed 0 bases from V and 2 bases from J; junction bases left unmatched: 10. The CDR3 coding sequence is TGTGCCAGCAGCTTGGTTTCAGGGGGCGGTTTCGGCAATCAGCCCCAGCATTTT. This codes for CASSLVSGGGFGNQPQHF.

This chain links TRBV11-3 with TRBJ2-2, with D maybe TRBD2 (6 bases). The length of the CDR3 is 16 residues. Germline V gene data show CDR1 as SGHNT and CDR2 as YENEEA. V gave up 5 bases and J gave up 1 base, with 14 bases separating them. CDR3 nucleotide sequence: TGTGCCAGCAGCCCCCGTTCGGGGGAGAACACCGGGGAGCTGTTTTTT. Translating it yields CASSPRSGENTGELFF.

The chain is built from TRBV4-2 and TRBJ2-5; 7 positions match TRBD1. The closer fit of TRBJ2-7 to the DNA end suggests the J call may be wrong. This CDR3 comprises 15 residues. CDR1 and CDR2 from the germline V gene are LGHNA and YNFKEQ. The chain's CDR3 is CASSQDWDSSYEQYF. CDR3 in DNA: TGTGCCAGCAGCCAAGATTGGGACAGCTCCTACGAGCAGTACTTC.

CDR3 bases: TGTGCCAGCAGTCTCGGACACAAAGAGACCCAGTACTTC. Translated, it gives CASSLGHKETQYF. The chain uses TRBV9 and TRBJ2-5, with D possibly matching TRBD1 (5 bases). CDR1 SGDLS and CDR2 YYNGEE come from the germline V gene. The CDR3 has 13 residues. The V end lost 5 bases, the J end lost 3 bases, and 11 bases lay between the germline ends.

This clone occurred once. The chain joins TRBV7-3 to TRBJ2-7; D might be TRBD1 (5 bases). This CDR3 is built from 15 residues. V gave up 8 bases and J gave up 4 bases, with 21 bases separating them. CDR1 is SGHTA and CDR2 is FQGTGA in the germline V gene. CDR3 DNA: TGTGCCAGCCAGACCAGGGTCCTTGAGGTTTACGAGCAGTACTTC. Amino acids: CASQTRVLEVYEQYF.

This clone was recorded a few times. CDR3 loop: CASSLNPARNNEQFF. In DNA, the CDR3 is TGTGCCAGCAGCTTAAACCCTGCGAGAAACAATGAGCAGTTCTTC. The chain has TRBV11-2 and TRBJ2-1, with D unresolved. Trimming stripped 2 bases from V and 5 bases from J, with 13 bases between. Germline V CDR1 and CDR2: SGHAT, FQNNGV. The CDR3 loop spans 15 amino acids.

The V and J genes are TRBV5-1 and TRBJ2-5, with D maybe TRBD2 (5 bases). The V end was cut by 3 bases, the J end by 5 bases, with 20 bases between. The length of the CDR3 is 16 residues. CDR1 and CDR2 (germline): SGHRS, YFSETQ. CDR3 amino acids: CASSSGSPRDRETQYF. The DNA for the CDR3 is TGCGCCAGCAGCTCGGGGTCGCCACGAGATCGGGAGACCCAGTACTTC.

This chain connects TRBV9 to TRBJ1-1; D uncertain. Germline lookup yields CDR1 SGDLS and CDR2 YYNGEE. V was cut by 4 bases and J by 1 base, with 8 bases left in between. The CDR3 totals 13 residues. The CDR3 DNA follows: TGTGCCAGCAGCTCAAGACAGAACACTGAAGCTTTCTTT. Protein product: CASSSRQNTEAFF.